This T cell receptor (beta chain) was recorded in a study of regulatory T cells in long-lasting Graves disease. This sample's time point: persistent/refractory GD, antithyroid drugs over 5 years with positive TRAb. RNA isolated from PBMCs was used to make the TCR library. In the case of this clonotype: The antigen is unknown.

Findings and limits, study-wide: What was studied was peripheral blood only, and not thyroid tissue. Whereas new patients shared 900 to 1,000 public clonotypes, persistent patients shared more, at about 3,000.

The trim removed 6 bases at V and 2 bases at J, leaving 19 bases unmatched. Germline CDR1 is SEHNR and CDR2 is FQNEAQ (reference sequence). This CDR3 region has 20 residues. In building TCR beta libraries, iRepertoire HTBI primers were used together with Arm-PCR of CDR3 regions. MiXCR was run by TCRdb on the multiplex PCR reads, yielding one entry per CDR3 protein. The table shows fewer than 450,000 distinct CDR3 sequences, with 23% occurring only once. The sequence came from a female donor with Graves disease. The material sequenced was peripheral blood mononuclear cells (PBMCs), taken when the disease was refractory, from a patient treated with antithyroid drugs. The V call is TRBV7-9, the J call TRBJ2-2, with TRBD2 matching 9 bases. This chain's CDR3 is CASRESRALAGSNNTGELFF. CDR3 DNA sequence: TGTGCCAGCAGGGAGAGCCGGGCCCTAGCGGGATCGAATAACACCGGGGAGCTGTTTTTT.